This TCR beta chain was obtained from a study of radiation and T cells in renal cell carcinoma. This table comes from immunoSEQ multiplex PCR, and its TCRdb copy is limited to in-frame clones, with some not included. Found here are about 62,000 clones, over 60% of them singletons; the top ten hold roughly 6.8%. Germline values: CDR1 SQVTM, CDR2 ANQGSEA. The germline V and J ends were trimmed by 7 bases and 0 bases, with 7 bases remaining between them. The CDR3 extends over 12 amino acids. Noted time point: blood 4 weeks post-SBRT, at nephrectomy. Specified treatment: 15 Gy SBRT to primary tumor, nephrectomy 4 weeks later. Nephrectomy followed 15 Gy stereotactic body radiation by 4 weeks.

V gene TRBV29-1 combines with J gene TRBJ2-1; perhaps TRBD2 as D (5 bases). Sample: blood, taken from a patient whose treatment included radiotherapy and nephrectomy. This TCR derives from a man in his fifties or sixties with renal cell carcinoma. For the CDR3, the DNA is TGCAGCGCTCGGGACTCCTACAATGAGCAGTTCTTC. Translated: CSARDSYNEQFF.